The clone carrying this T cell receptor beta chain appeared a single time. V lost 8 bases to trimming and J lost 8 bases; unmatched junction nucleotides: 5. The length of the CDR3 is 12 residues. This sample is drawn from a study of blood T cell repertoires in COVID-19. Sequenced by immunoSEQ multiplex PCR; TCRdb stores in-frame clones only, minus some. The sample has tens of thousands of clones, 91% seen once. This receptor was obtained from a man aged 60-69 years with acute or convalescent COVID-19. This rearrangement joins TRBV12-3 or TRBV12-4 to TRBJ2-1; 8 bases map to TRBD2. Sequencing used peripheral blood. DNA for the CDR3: TGTGCCAGCCGAGCGGGGGTCGATGAGCAGTTCTTC. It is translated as CASRAGVDEQFF.